The rows below give T cell receptor beta chains drawn from one sample of a study of beta chain features in type 1 diabetes. Sequencing was performed with immunoSEQ multiplex PCR; in TCRdb, only in-frame clones are kept and a portion is missing. Of more than 100,000 clones in the sample, over 15% were seen once. Source material: central memory CD4+ T cells from blood. The source of these receptors is a man aged 30-40 years with type 1 diabetes. Both conserved end residues are part of each CDR3.

TRBV5-6	TRBJ2-5	CASSLGRFETQYF
TRBV2	TRBJ1-2	CATREGNYGYTF
TRBV10-3	TRBJ1-5	CATSANNQPQHF
TRBV5-1	TRBJ2-1	CASSLGQQANEQFF
TRBV5-1	TRBJ2-3	CASSLVPGTDTQYF
TRBV21-1	TRBJ1-5	CASVGDWRGGQPQHF
TRBV5-1	TRBJ1-4	CASSPSRTREKLFF
TRBV4-3	TRBJ2-7	CASSQDYLDWGAGPYEQYF
TRBV5-6	TRBJ1-1	CASSLGQGASGTEAFF
TRBV30	TRBJ1-6	CAWSGTGQDSPLHF
TRBV19	TRBJ2-1	CASSKDSYNEQFF
TRBV11-2	TRBJ2-3	CASSFAGAQADTQYF
TRBV6-6	TRBJ1-2	CASKAYYGYTF